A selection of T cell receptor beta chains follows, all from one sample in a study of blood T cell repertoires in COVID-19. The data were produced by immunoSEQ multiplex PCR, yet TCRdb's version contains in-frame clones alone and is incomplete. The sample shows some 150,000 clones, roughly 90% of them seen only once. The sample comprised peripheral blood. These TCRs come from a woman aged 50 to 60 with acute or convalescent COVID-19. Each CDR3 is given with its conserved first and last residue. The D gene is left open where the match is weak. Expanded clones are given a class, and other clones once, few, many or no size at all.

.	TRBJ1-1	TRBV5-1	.	TGCGCCAGCAGCTTCGGGACAAACGCGAACACTGAAGCTTTCTTT	CASSFGTNANTEAFF
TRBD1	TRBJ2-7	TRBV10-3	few	TGTGCCATTAAAGGTCCCGGGACAGGGGCGACCGAGCAGTACTTC	CAIKGPGTGATEQYF
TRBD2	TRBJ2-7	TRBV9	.	TGTGCCAGCAGCCCAGCAGCGGGAGGGCCTTCCTACGAGCAGTACTTC	CASSPAAGGPSYEQYF
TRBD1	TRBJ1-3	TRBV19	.	TGTGCCAGTAGTACAGGGGGCCGTGGGAACACCATATATTTT	CASSTGGRGNTIYF
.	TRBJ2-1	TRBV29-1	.	TGCAGCTTATTAGCGAATTCCTACAATGAGCAGTTCTTC	CSLLANSYNEQFF
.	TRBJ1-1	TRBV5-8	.	TGTGCCAGCAGCCCCAGGGGTAAAGTAGCTTTCTTT	CASSPRGKVAFF
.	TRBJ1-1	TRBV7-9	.	TGTGCCAGCAGCTTTCTCGGTACTGAAGCTTTCTTT	CASSFLGTEAFF
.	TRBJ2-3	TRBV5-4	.	TGTGCCAGCAGCTTGGTTAGGGGGGGTGGCTCAGATACGCAGTATTTT	CASSLVRGGGSDTQYF
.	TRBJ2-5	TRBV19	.	TGTGCCAGTAGTTCCCAAATCCAAGAGACCCAGTACTTC	CASSSQIQETQYF
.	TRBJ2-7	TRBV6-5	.	TGTGCCACCATCCGCGGCGACTTGACCTACGAGCAGTACTTC	CATIRGDLTYEQYF
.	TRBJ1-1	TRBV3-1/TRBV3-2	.	TGTGCCAGCAGCTCGACGGGGTCCGTCACTGAAGCTTTCTTT	CASSSTGSVTEAFF
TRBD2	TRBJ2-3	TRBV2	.	TGTGGGACTAGCGGGGGGCCCACAGATACGCAGTATTTT	CGTSGGPTDTQYF
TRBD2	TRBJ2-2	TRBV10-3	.	TGTGCCATCAGTGAGTCCGGGAGGGCACGGACCGGGGAGCTGTTTTTT	CAISESGRARTGELFF
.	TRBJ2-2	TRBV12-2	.	TGTGCAAGTCGCTTAGTAGAGGGAAGCAAGCTGTTTTTT	CASRLVEGSKLFF
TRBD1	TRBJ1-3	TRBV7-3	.	TGTGCCAGCAGCCCAGGACAGGGAATAGGAAACACCATATATTTT	CASSPGQGIGNTIYF
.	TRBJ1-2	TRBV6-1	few	TGTGCCAGCAGTGACCTATCGGGGTATGGCTACACCTTC	CASSDLSGYGYTF
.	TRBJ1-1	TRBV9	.	TGTGCCAGCAGCCTCACTGGGGGCTTAAGGACTGAAGCTTTCTTT	CASSLTGGLRTEAFF
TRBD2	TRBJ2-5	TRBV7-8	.	TGTGCCAGCAGCTTTGTCCCTGCGGGAGTGCGAGAGACCCAGTACTTC	CASSFVPAGVRETQYF
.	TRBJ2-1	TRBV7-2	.	TGTGCCAGCAGCCCGGACCGGGGCAATGAGCAGTTCTTC	CASSPDRGNEQFF
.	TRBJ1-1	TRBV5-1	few	TGCGCCAGCAGTTATGCCGGGAACACTGAAGCTTTCTTT	CASSYAGNTEAFF
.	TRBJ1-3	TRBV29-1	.	TGCAGCGTTGCAGGGGCTGGAAACACCATATATTTT	CSVAGAGNTIYF
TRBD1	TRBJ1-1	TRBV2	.	TGTGCCAGCAGTAGGGACAGGGGAGCTTTCTTT	CASSRDRGAFF
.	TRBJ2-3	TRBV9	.	TGTGCCAGCAGCTTAGACGCGGGCACTAGCACAGATACGCAGTATTTT	CASSLDAGTSTDTQYF
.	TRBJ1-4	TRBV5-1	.	TGCGCCAGCAGCTTCCGGGGTAATGATGAAAAACTGTTTTTT	CASSFRGNDEKLFF
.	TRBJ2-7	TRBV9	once	TGTGCCAGCAGCGGAGGGGGTTCCTACGAGCAGTACTTC	CASSGGGSYEQYF
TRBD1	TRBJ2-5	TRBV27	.	TGTGCCAGCAGTCCGGGACAGGGTCGGGGGACCCAGTACTTC	CASSPGQGRGTQYF
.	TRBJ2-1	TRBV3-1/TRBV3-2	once	TGTGCCAGCAGCCAAGAGTGGAGGGACGAGCAGTTCTTC	CASSQEWRDEQFF
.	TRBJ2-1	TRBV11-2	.	TGTGCCAGCAGCCTTGGACTGTCCCTCGGGGAGCAGTTCTTC	CASSLGLSLGEQFF
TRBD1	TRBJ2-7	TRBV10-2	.	TGCGCCAGCAAGGGTGGACAGGGGGCGTTCGAGCAGTACTTC	CASKGGQGAFEQYF
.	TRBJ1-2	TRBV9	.	TGTGCCAGCACCCCCGGCGGATTCAATTATGGCTACACCTTC	CASTPGGFNYGYTF
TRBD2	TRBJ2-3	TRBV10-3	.	TGTGCCATCGGGGGGACTAGCGCTACAGATACGCAGTATTTT	CAIGGTSATDTQYF
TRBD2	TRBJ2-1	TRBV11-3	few	TGTGCCAGCAGCCCTCGGACTAGCGGGAATCTGCCGGATGAGCAGTTCTTC	CASSPRTSGNLPDEQFF
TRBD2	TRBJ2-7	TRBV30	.	TGTGCCTGGAGGCCCCTAGGAGGGCGGGAGAATTATTTAAATTACTCCTACGAGCAGTACTTC	CAWRPLGGRENYLNYSYEQYF
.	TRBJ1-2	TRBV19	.	TGTGCCAGTAGTATCGGCAGCGCACCCGGCTACACCTTC	CASSIGSAPGYTF
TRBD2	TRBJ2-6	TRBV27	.	TGTGCCAGCAGAGTGGGGGGGACTGGGGCCAACGTCCTGACTTTC	CASRVGGTGANVLTF
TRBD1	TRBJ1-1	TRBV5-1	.	TGCGCCAGCAGCTTGGACAGGGGGCGGACTGAAGCTTTCTTT	CASSLDRGRTEAFF
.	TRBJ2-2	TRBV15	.	TGTGCCACCAGCAGAGTTAGAGGGAACACCGGGGAGCTGTTTTTT	CATSRVRGNTGELFF
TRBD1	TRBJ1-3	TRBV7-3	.	TGTGCCAGCAGCTCTTCTCGGACAGGGGTTGGAAACACCATATATTTT	CASSSSRTGVGNTIYF
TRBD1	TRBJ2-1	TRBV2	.	TGTGCCAGCCAAGTTGAGACAGGGAATGAGCAGTTCTTC	CASQVETGNEQFF
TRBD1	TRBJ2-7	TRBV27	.	TGTGCCAGCAGTTTATCGGGACAGTTCTACGAGCAGTACTTC	CASSLSGQFYEQYF
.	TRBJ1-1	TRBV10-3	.	TGTGCCATCAGTGAAAGGGGTAGGAACACTGAAGCTTTCTTT	CAISERGRNTEAFF
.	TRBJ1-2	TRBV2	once	TGTGCCAGCAGTGAAAGGAAGGGCAGGGTGGGTGGCTACACCTTC	CASSERKGRVGGYTF
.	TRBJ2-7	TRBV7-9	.	TGTGCCAGCAGCCTCGAGAGCTCCTACGAGCAGTACTTC	CASSLESSYEQYF
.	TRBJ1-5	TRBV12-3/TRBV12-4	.	TGTGCCAGCCGCAGGGATAGCAATCAGCCCCAGCATTTT	CASRRDSNQPQHF
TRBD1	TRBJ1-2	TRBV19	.	TGTGCCAGTACGCCCGGGACAGGTGCTTATGGCTACACCTTC	CASTPGTGAYGYTF
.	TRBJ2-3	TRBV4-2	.	TGTGCCAGCAGCCCGTGGGACGGGAGAGACACAGATACGCAGTATTTT	CASSPWDGRDTDTQYF
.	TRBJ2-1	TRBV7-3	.	TGTGCCAGCAGCCCGAACGATGACTCGGGGCAGTTCTTC	CASSPNDDSGQFF
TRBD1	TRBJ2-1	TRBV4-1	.	TGCGCCAGCAGCCAAACGGACAGGGCTTATGAGCAGTTCTTC	CASSQTDRAYEQFF
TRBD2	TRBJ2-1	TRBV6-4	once	TGTGCCAGCAGTGAAAGGCGGGAGGGCCGAGGTGAGCAGTTCTTC	CASSERREGRGEQFF
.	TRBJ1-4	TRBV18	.	TGTGCCAGCTCACCACGCGTCCAGGGAGGGGAAAAACTGTTTTTT	CASSPRVQGGEKLFF